This is a list of T cell receptor beta chains from one sample in a study of patients and donors after allogeneic stem cell transplantation. TCRdb reprocessed the RT-PCR reads with MiXCR, giving one entry per CDR3 protein. The table has 150,000 to 250,000 distinct CDR3 sequences, approximately 41% seen once. Source material: blood, either unsorted or a sorted T cell fraction (not recorded which). These receptors all come from a human donor who was either an allogeneic HSCT recipient or a stem cell or donor lymphocyte infusion donor (not recorded which). It is not recorded whose cells these are; they may come from a transplant donor. The CDR3 runs from the conserved cysteine through the conserved F or W. The D gene is left open where the match is weak. Clone size is not always given. Where it is, it says once, few, many or a class for expanded clones.

j_call,clone_size,d_call,v_call,cdr3_aa,cdr3_nt
TRBJ1-1,NA,TRBD1,TRBV4-1,CASSPRRQGEWTEAFF,TGCGCCAGCAGCCCCCGAAGACAGGGGGAGTGGACTGAAGCTTTCTTT
TRBJ1-2,NA,TRBD1,TRBV9,CASSVEQGNYGYTF,TGTGCCAGCAGCGTAGAACAGGGGAACTATGGCTACACCTTC
TRBJ2-1,NA,TRBD2,TRBV7-6,CASSLGSGSIYNEQFF,TGTGCCAGCAGCTTAGGTAGCGGGAGTATCTACAATGAGCAGTTCTTC
TRBJ2-3,NA,TRBD2,TRBV27,CASSWGTTFADTQYF,TGTGCCAGCAGTTGGGGGACTACATTCGCCGATACGCAGTATTTT
TRBJ2-1,NA,NA,TRBV7-2,CASSLQGQYNEQFF,TGTGCCAGCAGCTTACAGGGGCAGTACAATGAGCAGTTCTTC
TRBJ1-6,few,NA,TRBV7-8,CASSLAESPLHF,TGTGCCAGCAGCTTAGCCGAATCACCCCTCCACTTT
TRBJ1-2,NA,NA,TRBV7-2,CASSSEIGPYGYTF,TGTGCCAGCAGTTCTGAGATTGGGCCCTATGGCTACACCTTC
TRBJ2-2,NA,NA,TRBV15,CATSGGLRNTGELFF,TGTGCCACCAGCGGGGGACTTCGGAACACCGGGGAGCTGTTTTTT
TRBJ2-3,few,TRBD1,TRBV28,CASIAGGITDTQYF,TGTGCCAGTATCGCAGGGGGTATCACAGATACGCAGTATTTT
TRBJ1-5,NA,NA,TRBV6-5,CASSYSGFGQPQHF,TGTGCCAGCAGTTACTCGGGGTTTGGTCAGCCCCAGCATTTT
TRBJ1-2,NA,NA,TRBV6-1,CASSERANYGYTF,TGTGCCAGCAGTGAAAGGGCTAACTATGGCTACACCTTC
TRBJ1-2,many,NA,TRBV11-3,CASSLGRDGYTF,TGTGCCAGCAGCTTGGGCCGCGATGGCTACACCTTC
TRBJ1-1,NA,TRBD1,TRBV30,CAWSSDRGESFEAFF,TGTGCCTGGTCGTCGGACAGGGGGGAGTCCTTTGAAGCTTTCTTT
TRBJ2-7,NA,NA,TRBV25-1,CASRDDRTHLHEQYF,TGTGCCAGCAGGGACGACAGGACCCATCTTCACGAGCAGTACTTC
TRBJ1-1,NA,NA,TRBV7-2,CASSFRGMGSEAFF,TGTGCCAGCAGCTTTCGAGGTATGGGTTCCGAAGCTTTCTTT
TRBJ2-7,NA,NA,TRBV7-9,CASSLNLGSYEQCF,TGTGCCAGCAGCTTAAATCTCGGCTCCTACGAGCAGTGCTTC
TRBJ1-2,few,NA,TRBV7-2,CASSGAPTVGYTF,TGTGCCAGCAGCGGAGCGCCCACAGTTGGCTACACCTTC
TRBJ1-5,NA,NA,TRBV15,CATSRDSGGAQPQHF,TGTGCCACCAGCAGAGATTCGGGAGGGGCCCAGCCCCAGCATTTT
TRBJ2-5,NA,TRBD2,TRBV3-1,CASSQDHTSGFVQETQYF,TGTGCCAGCAGCCAAGATCACACTAGCGGGTTTGTGCAAGAGACCCAGTACTTC
TRBJ2-1,NA,TRBD1,TRBV27,CASSHRQGVDYNEQFF,TGTGCCAGCAGTCACCGACAGGGAGTGGACTACAATGAGCAGTTCTTC
TRBJ2-3,NA,NA,TRBV7-9,CASSLVEGATGTQYF,TGTGCCAGCAGCTTAGTCGAGGGCGCCACGGGTACGCAGTATTTT
TRBJ2-1,few,NA,TRBV20-1,CSARLGGLISYNEQFF,TGCAGTGCTAGACTTGGAGGTCTAATCTCCTACAATGAGCAGTTCTTC
TRBJ2-3,NA,NA,TRBV4-3,CASSQDRDGINTDTQYF,TGCGCCAGCAGCCAAGATAGAGACGGGATCAACACAGATACGCAGTATTTT
TRBJ1-2,many,TRBD1,TRBV12-3/TRBV12-4,CASTEDRSLGYTF,TGTGCCAGCACCGAGGACAGGTCCCTTGGCTACACCTTC
TRBJ1-1,NA,NA,TRBV12-3/TRBV12-4,CASSHIFGHTEAFF,TGTGCCAGCAGTCATATCTTCGGTCACACTGAAGCTTTCTTT
TRBJ2-3,NA,NA,TRBV6-5,CASSYREGTDTQYF,TGTGCCAGCAGTTACAGGGAGGGCACAGATACGCAGTATTTT
TRBJ2-7,NA,NA,TRBV5-6,CASSQGKAYEQYF,TGTGCCAGCAGCCAAGGAAAGGCCTACGAGCAGTACTTC
TRBJ2-7,NA,NA,TRBV28,CASSLFPPGENRANEQYF,TGTGCCAGCAGTTTGTTCCCACCCGGGGAAAACAGGGCCAACGAGCAGTACTTC
TRBJ1-2,few,NA,TRBV18,CASSPRGAHVGGYTF,TGTGCCAGCTCACCACGTGGGGCGCATGTCGGTGGCTACACCTTC
TRBJ2-1,few,NA,TRBV18,CASSPPMIAVYNEQFF,TGTGCCAGCTCACCACCGATGATAGCGGTCTACAATGAGCAGTTCTTC
TRBJ1-1,NA,NA,TRBV18,CASSPKGGNTEAFF,TGTGCCAGCTCACCAAAGGGAGGGAACACTGAAGCTTTCTTT
TRBJ1-1,few,TRBD1,TRBV29-1,CSVGTGGPEAFF,TGCAGCGTCGGGACAGGGGGTCCTGAAGCTTTCTTT
TRBJ2-2,NA,TRBD2,TRBV12-3/TRBV12-4,CASSLGRLAGNTGELFF,TGTGCCAGCAGTTTAGGGAGACTAGCGGGCAACACCGGGGAGCTGTTTTTT
TRBJ1-2,few,NA,TRBV28,CASKAQRDYGYTF,TGTGCCAGCAAGGCTCAACGGGACTATGGCTACACCTTC
TRBJ1-5,NA,NA,TRBV7-2,CASSYRGDQPQHF,TGTGCCAGCAGTTACAGAGGCGATCAGCCCCAGCATTTT
TRBJ2-1,few,NA,TRBV12-3/TRBV12-4,CASSFRQGPYNEQFF,TGTGCCAGCAGTTTTAGGCAGGGACCCTACAATGAGCAGTTCTTC
TRBJ2-3,NA,TRBD1,TRBV4-3,CASSQDTGTADTQYF,TGCGCCAGCAGCCAAGATACCGGGACAGCAGATACGCAGTATTTT
TRBJ2-7,NA,NA,TRBV12-3/TRBV12-4,CASSFRGSTYEQYF,TGTGCCAGCAGTTTTAGGGGTTCCACCTACGAGCAGTACTTC
TRBJ1-2,few,NA,TRBV7-3,CASSLTTTGDGYTF,TGTGCCAGCAGCTTAACGACCACGGGTGATGGCTACACCTTC
TRBJ2-2,NA,TRBD1,TRBV19,CASSAGTGRNTGELFF,TGTGCCAGTAGTGCCGGGACAGGGCGCAACACCGGGGAGCTGTTTTTT
TRBJ1-1,many,NA,TRBV28,CASSLVRDTEAFF,TGCGCCAGCAGCTTGGTTCGGGACACTGAAGCTTTCTTT
TRBJ1-1,many,NA,TRBV3-1,CASSQVGGNTEAFF,TGTGCCAGCAGCCAAGTAGGAGGGAACACTGAAGCTTTCTTT
TRBJ2-1,NA,NA,TRBV6-2/TRBV6-3,CASSYSSGLPHQFF,TGTGCCAGCAGTTACTCGTCGGGACTCCCACATCAGTTCTTC
TRBJ1-6,once,NA,TRBV11-2,CASSLGRGMRNSPLHF,TGTGCCAGCAGCTTGGGAAGGGGCATGAGGAATTCACCCCTCCACTTT
TRBJ2-3,NA,NA,TRBV7-9,CASSTSGGESPDTQYF,TGTGCCAGCAGCACCTCGGGCGGAGAGTCCCCAGATACGCAGTATTTT
TRBJ2-3,few,NA,TRBV29-1,CSVEPGPPTDTQYF,TGCAGCGTTGAGCCGGGACCCCCCACAGATACGCAGTATTTT
TRBJ2-7,NA,NA,TRBV12-3/TRBV12-4,CASSPTQSYEQYF,TGTGCCAGCAGCCCCACTCAGTCCTACGAGCAGTACTTC
TRBJ2-2,NA,NA,TRBV12-3/TRBV12-4,CASSGDWVTGELFF,TGTGCCAGCAGTGGGGACTGGGTCACCGGGGAGCTGTTTTTT
TRBJ2-3,NA,NA,TRBV5-1,CASIGENEDTQYF,TGCGCCAGCATAGGGGAGAACGAGGATACGCAGTATTTT
TRBJ2-1,NA,TRBD2,TRBV6-5,CASSLTPTSGRANSYNEQFF,TGTGCCAGCAGCCTTACCCCGACTAGCGGGAGGGCCAACTCCTACAATGAGCAGTTCTTC